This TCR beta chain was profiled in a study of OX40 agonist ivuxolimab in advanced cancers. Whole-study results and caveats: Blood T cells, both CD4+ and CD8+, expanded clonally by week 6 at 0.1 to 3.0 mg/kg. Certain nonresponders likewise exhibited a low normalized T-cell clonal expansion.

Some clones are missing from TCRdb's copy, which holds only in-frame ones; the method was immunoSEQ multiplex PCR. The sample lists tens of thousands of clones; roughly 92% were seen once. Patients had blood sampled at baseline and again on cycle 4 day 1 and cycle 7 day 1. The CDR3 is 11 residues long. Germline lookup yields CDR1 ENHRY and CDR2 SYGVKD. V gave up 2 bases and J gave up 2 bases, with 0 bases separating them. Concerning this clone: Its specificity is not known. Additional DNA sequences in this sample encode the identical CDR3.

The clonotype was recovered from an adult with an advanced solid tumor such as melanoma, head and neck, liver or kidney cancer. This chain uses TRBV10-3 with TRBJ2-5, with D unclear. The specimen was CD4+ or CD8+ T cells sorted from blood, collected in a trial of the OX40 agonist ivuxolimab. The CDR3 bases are TGTGCCATCAGTGAGCAAGAGACCCAGTACTTC. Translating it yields CAISEQETQYF.